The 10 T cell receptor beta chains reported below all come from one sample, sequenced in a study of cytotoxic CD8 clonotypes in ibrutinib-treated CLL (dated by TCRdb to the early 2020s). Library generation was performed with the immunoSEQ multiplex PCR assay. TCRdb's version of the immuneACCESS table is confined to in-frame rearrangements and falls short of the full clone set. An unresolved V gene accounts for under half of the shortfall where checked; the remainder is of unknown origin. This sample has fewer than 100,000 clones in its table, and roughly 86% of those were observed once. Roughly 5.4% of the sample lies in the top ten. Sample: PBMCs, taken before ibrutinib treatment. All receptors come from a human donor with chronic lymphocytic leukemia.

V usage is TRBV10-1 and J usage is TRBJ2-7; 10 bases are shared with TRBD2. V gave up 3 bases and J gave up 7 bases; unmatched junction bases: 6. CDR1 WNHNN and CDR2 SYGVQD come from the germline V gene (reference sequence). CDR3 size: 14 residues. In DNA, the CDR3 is TGCGCCAGCAGTGATGCTAGCGGGAGCGGTGAGCAGTACTTC. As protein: CASSDASGSGEQYF.

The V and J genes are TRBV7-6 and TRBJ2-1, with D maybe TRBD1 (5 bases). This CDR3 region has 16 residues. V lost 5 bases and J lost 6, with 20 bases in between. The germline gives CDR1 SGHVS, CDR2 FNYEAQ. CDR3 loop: CASSDFKGQRANEQFF. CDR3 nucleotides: TGTGCCAGCAGCGACTTCAAGGGGCAGCGTGCCAATGAGCAGTTCTTC.

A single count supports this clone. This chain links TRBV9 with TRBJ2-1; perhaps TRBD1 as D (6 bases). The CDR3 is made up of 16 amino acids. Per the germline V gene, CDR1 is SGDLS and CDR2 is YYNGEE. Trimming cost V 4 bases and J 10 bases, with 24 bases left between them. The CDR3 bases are TGTGCCAGCAGCTCACGGGACAAACTGGCCATCGGGGAGCAGTTCTTC. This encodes CASSSRDKLAIGEQFF.

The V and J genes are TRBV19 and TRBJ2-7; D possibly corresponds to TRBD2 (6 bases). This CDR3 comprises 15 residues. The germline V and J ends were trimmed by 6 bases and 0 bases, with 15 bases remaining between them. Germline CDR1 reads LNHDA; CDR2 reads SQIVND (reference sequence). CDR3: CASSISGVLSYEQYF. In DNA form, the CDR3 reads TGTGCCAGTAGCATTAGCGGAGTCCTCTCCTACGAGCAGTACTTC. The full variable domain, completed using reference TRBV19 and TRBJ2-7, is DGGITQSPKYLFRKEGQNVTLSCEQNLNHDAMYWYRQDPGQGLRLIYYSQIVNDFQKGDIAEGYSVSREKKESFPLTVTSAQKNPTAFYLCASSISGVLSYEQYFGPGTRLTVT.

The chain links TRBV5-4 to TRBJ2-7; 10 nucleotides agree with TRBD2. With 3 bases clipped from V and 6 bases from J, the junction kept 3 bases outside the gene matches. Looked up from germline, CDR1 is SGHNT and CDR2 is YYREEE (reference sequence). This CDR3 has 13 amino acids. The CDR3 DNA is TGTGCCAGCAGCTCCAGGACTAGCGGCGAGCAGTACTTC. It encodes CASSSRTSGEQYF. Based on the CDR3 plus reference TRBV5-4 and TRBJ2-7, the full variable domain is ETGVTQSPTHLIKTRGQQVTLRCSSQSGHNTVSWYQQALGQGPQFIFQYYREEENGRGNFPPRFSGLQFPNYSSELNVNALELDDSALYLCASSSRTSGEQYFGPGTRLTVT.

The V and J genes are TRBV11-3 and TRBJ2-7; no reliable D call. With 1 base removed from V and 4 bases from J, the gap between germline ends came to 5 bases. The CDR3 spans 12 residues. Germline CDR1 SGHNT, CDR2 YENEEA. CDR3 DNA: TGTGCCAGCAGCTTAGTTCGTTACGAGCAGTACTTC. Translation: CASSLVRYEQYF.

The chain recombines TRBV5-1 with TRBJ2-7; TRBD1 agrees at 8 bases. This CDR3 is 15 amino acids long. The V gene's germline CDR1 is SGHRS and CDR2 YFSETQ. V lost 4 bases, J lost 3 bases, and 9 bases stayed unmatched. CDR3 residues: CASSTSGTGNYEQYF. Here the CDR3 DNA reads TGCGCCAGCAGCACATCCGGGACAGGAAACTACGAGCAGTACTTC.

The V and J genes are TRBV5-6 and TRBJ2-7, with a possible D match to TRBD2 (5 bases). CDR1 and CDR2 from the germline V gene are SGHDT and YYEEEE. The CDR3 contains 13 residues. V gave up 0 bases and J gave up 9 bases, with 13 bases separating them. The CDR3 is CASSLVATPRQYF. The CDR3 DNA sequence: TGTGCCAGCAGCTTGGTAGCGACTCCGCGGCAGTACTTC. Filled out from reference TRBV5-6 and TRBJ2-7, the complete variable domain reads DAGVTQSPTHLIKTRGQQVTLRCSPKSGHDTVSWYQQALGQGPQFIFQYYEEEERQRGNFPDRFSGHQFPNYSSELNVNALLLGDSALYLCASSLVATPRQYFGPGTRLTVT.

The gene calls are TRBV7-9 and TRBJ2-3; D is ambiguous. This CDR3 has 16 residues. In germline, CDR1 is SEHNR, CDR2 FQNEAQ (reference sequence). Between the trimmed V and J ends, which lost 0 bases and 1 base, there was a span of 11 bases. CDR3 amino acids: CASSLARQSGTDTQYF. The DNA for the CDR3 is TGTGCCAGCAGCTTAGCTCGGCAGAGTGGCACAGATACGCAGTATTTT.

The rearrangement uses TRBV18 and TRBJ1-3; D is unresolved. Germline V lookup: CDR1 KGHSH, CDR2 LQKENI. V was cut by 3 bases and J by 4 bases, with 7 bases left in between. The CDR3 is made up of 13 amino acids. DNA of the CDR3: TGTGCCAGCTCACCTAATAAGGGAAACACCATATATTTT. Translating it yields CASSPNKGNTIYF.